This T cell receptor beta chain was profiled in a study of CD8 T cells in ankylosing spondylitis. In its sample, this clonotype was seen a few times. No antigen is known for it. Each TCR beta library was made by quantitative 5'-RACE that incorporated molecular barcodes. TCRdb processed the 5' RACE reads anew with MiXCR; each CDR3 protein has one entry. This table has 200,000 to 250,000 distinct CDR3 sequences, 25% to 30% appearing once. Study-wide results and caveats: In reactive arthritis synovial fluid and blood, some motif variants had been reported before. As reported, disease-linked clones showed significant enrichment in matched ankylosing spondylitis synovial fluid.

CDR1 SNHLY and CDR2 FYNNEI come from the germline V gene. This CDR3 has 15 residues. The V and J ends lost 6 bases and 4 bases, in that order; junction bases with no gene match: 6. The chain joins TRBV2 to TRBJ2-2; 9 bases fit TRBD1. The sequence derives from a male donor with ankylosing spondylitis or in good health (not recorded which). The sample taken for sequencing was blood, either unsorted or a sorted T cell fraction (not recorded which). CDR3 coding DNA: TGTGCCAGCAGAAAGGACAGGGGCGGCACCGGGGAGCTGTTTTTT. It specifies CASRKDRGGTGELFF.